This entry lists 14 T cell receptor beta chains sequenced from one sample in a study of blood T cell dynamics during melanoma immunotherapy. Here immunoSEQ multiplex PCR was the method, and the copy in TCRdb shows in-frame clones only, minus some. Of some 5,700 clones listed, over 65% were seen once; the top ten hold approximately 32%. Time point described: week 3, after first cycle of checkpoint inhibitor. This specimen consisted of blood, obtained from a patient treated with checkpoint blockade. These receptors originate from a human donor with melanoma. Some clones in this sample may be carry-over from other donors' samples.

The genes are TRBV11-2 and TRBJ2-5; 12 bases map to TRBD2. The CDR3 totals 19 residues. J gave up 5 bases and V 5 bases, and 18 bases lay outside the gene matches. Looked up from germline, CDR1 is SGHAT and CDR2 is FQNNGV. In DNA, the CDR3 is TGTGCCAGCAGCACCTCGACTAGCGGGAGTTATGAGGTTCTCGAGACCCAGTACTTC. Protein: CASSTSTSGSYEVLETQYF.

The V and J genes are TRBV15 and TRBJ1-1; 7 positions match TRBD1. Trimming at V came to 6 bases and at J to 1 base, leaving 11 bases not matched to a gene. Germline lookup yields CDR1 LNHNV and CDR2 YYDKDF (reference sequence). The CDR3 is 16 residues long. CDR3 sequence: CATSLTGDTGNTEAFF. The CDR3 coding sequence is TGTGCCACCAGTCTCACAGGGGACACTGGGAACACTGAAGCTTTCTTT.

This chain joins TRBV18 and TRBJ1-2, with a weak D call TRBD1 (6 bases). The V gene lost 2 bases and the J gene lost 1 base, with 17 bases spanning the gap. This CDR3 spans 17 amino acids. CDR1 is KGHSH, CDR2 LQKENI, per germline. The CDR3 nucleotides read TGTGCCAGCTCACCATTGGACAGTCCTCCCCATAACTATGGCTACACCTTC. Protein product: CASSPLDSPPHNYGYTF.

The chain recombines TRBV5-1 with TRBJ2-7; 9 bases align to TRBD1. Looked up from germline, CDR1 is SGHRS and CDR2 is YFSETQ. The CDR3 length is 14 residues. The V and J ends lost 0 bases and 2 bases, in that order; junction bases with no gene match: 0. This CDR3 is CASSLGQGAYEQYF. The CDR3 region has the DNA TGCGCCAGCAGCTTGGGACAGGGGGCCTACGAGCAGTACTTC.

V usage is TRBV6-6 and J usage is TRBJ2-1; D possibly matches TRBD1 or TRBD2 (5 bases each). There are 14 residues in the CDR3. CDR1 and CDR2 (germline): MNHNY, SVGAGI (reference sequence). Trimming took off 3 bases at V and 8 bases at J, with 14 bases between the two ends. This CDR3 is CASSYLGREYEQFF. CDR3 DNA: TGTGCCAGCAGTTATCTCGGCAGGGAGTATGAGCAGTTCTTC.

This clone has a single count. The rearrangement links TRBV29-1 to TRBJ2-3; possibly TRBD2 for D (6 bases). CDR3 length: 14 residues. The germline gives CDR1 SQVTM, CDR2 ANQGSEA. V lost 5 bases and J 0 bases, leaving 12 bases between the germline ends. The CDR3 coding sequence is TGCAGCGTTACCCTAGCGTTCAGCACAGATACGCAGTATTTT. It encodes CSVTLAFSTDTQYF.

The CDR3 region is CASSTGRASYEQYF. The DNA of the CDR3 is TGTGCCAGCAGTACAGGGAGGGCCTCCTACGAGCAGTACTTC. This chain uses TRBV6-5 with TRBJ2-7; D might be TRBD2 (7 bases). The CDR3 totals 14 residues. CDR1 is MNHEY, CDR2 SVGAGI, per germline. Trimming removed 5 bases at V and 0 bases at J, with 11 bases between.

The CDR3 spells CASRQELGDTQYF. The CDR3 bases are TGTGCCAGCAGGCAGGAATTGGGCGATACGCAGTATTTT. V gene TRBV27 combines with J gene TRBJ2-3; D call uncertain. The ends were cut back, 6 bases at V and 6 bases at J, with 13 bases in the middle. CDR3 size: 13 residues. The germline V gene has CDR1 MNHEY and CDR2 SMNVEV (reference sequence).

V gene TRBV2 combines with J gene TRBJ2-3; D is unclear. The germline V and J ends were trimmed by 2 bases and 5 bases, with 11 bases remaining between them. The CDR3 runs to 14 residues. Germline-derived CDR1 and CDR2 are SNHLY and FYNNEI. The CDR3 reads CASSETHRGDTQYF. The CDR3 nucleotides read TGTGCCAGCAGTGAAACGCACAGAGGAGATACGCAGTATTTT.

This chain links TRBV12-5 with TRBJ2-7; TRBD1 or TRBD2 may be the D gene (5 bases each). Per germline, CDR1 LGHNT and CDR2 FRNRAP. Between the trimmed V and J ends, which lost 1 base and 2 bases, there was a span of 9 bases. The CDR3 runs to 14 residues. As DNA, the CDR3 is TGTGCTAGTGGTTTGGCCGGGACCCCCTACGAGCAGTACTTC. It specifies CASGLAGTPYEQYF.

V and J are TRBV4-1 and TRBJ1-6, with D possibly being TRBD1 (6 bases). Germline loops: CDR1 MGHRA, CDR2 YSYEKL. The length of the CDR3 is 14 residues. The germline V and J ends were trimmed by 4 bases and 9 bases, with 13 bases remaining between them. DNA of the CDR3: TGCGCCAGCAGCCTCTCAGGGGAGGGTTCACCCCTCCACTTT. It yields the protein CASSLSGEGSPLHF.

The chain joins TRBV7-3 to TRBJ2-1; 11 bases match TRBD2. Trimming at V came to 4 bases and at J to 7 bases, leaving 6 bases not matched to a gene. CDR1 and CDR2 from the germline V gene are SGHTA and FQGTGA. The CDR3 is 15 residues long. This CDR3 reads CASSSGTSGLNEQFF. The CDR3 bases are TGTGCCAGCAGCTCCGGGACTAGCGGCTTAAATGAGCAGTTCTTC.

The CDR3 region has the DNA TGTGCCAGCAGTTCCATAGCGCTAGCCACAGATACGCAGTATTTT. It yields the protein CASSSIALATDTQYF. The V call is TRBV27, the J call TRBJ2-3, with D maybe TRBD2 (5 bases). This CDR3 comprises 15 residues. Germline loops: CDR1 MNHEY, CDR2 SMNVEV (reference sequence). Trimming stripped 4 bases from V and 2 bases from J, with 13 bases between.

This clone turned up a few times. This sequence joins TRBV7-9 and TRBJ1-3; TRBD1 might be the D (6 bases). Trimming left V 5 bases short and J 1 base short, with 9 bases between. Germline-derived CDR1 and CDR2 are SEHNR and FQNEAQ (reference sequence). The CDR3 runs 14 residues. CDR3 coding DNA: TGTGCCAGCAGCCTTACAGGGTCTGGAAACACCATATATTTT. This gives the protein CASSLTGSGNTIYF.